This TCR beta chain originates from a study of beta chain features in type 1 diabetes. General study points: People with Type 1 diabetes carried modestly yet significantly shorter TCRB CDR3s in all four CD4+ subsets.

Points on this clone: Its specificity is unknown.

V was clipped by 6 bases and J by 4 bases; unmatched bases: 2. Germline values: CDR1 SNHLY, CDR2 FYNNEI. The CDR3 length is 13 residues. Reverse transcription of all isolated RNA meant that expressed TCRB transcripts were sequenced. Sequencing was performed with immunoSEQ multiplex PCR; in TCRdb, only in-frame clones are kept and a portion is missing. The data show around 600,000 clones, 9.5% to 15% seen once. The origin of this receptor is a man aged 30-40 years with type 1 diabetes. The gene calls are TRBV2 and TRBJ2-2; 7 bases map to TRBD1. Sequenced input: naive CD4+ T cells from blood. CDR3 region: CASRRGPTGELFF. The CDR3 nucleotides read TGTGCCAGCAGGAGGGGGCCCACCGGGGAGCTGTTTTTT.